A single sample gave rise to the 22 T cell receptor beta chains below, sequenced in a study of beta chain features in type 1 diabetes. The whole isolated RNA underwent reverse transcription, so sequencing captured expressed TCRB transcripts. Sequenced by immunoSEQ multiplex PCR; TCRdb stores in-frame clones only, minus some. There are about 19,000 clones in the sample; approximately 50% occur only once, and approximately 0.4% lies in the top ten. Sequencing was carried out using stem cell memory CD4+ T cells from blood. These receptors all stem from a man aged 18 to 35 in good health.

This clone appeared a few times. J is TRBJ2-7 and V is TRBV7-2, with 7 bases fitting TRBD1. Per the germline V gene, CDR1 is SGHTA and CDR2 is FQGNSA. J lost 0 bases, V lost 6 bases, and 5 bases had no gene match. CDR3 length: 14 amino acids. CDR3: CASRRGQSSYEQYF. The CDR3 coding sequence is TGTGCCAGCAGAAGGGGACAGAGCTCCTACGAGCAGTACTTC. Together with reference TRBV7-2 and TRBJ2-7, the CDR3 gives the full variable domain: GAGVSQSPSNKVTEKGKDVELRCDPISGHTALYWYRQSLGQGLEFLIYFQGNSAPDKSGLPSDRFSAERTGGSVSTLTIQRTQQEDSAVYLCASRRGQSSYEQYFGPGTRLTVT.

A few counts support this clone. V is TRBV6-5 and J is TRBJ2-5; TRBD2 is a possible D gene (5 bases). Germline V gives CDR1 MNHEY, CDR2 SVGAGI. Between the trimmed V and J ends, which lost 5 bases and 3 bases, there was a span of 7 bases. The CDR3 spans 12 residues. This chain's CDR3 is CASSPGEETQYF. CDR3 nucleotides: TGTGCCAGCAGTCCCGGGGAAGAGACCCAGTACTTC.

This clone was seen a few times. V and J are TRBV7-8 and TRBJ1-2; 9 positions agree with TRBD1. The CDR3 extends over 15 amino acids. Germline-derived CDR1 and CDR2 are SGHVS and FQNEAQ. Losses at the gene ends were 1 base for V and 8 bases for J; bases not matched to a gene: 8. The CDR3 nucleotides read TGTGCCAGCAGCTTAGATTCCGGACAGGGGTACGGCTACACCTTC. Protein sequence: CASSLDSGQGYGYTF. The variable domain in full, completed from reference TRBV7-8 and TRBJ1-2, reads GAGVSQSPRYKVAKRGQDVALRCDPISGHVSLFWYQQALGQGPEFLTYFQNEAQLDKSGLPSDRFFAERPEGSVSTLKIQRTQQEDSAVYLCASSLDSGQGYGYTFGSGTRLTVV.

The chain is built from TRBV5-4 and TRBJ2-1; D is perhaps TRBD1 (6 bases). CDR1 is SGHNT and CDR2 is YYREEE in the germline V gene (reference sequence). CDR3 size: 18 residues. Trimming left V 4 bases short and J 2 bases short, with 22 bases between. The CDR3 coding sequence is TGTGCCAGCAGCCAAGACCCCGCCGGGCAGGGGACCTACAATGAGCAGTTCTTC. Its protein product is CASSQDPAGQGTYNEQFF.

The V and J genes are TRBV9 and TRBJ2-2, with D unclear. Trimming stripped 4 bases from V and 7 bases from J, with 8 bases between. The CDR3 is 12 residues long. In germline, CDR1 is SGDLS, CDR2 YYNGEE. CDR3: CASSLPSGELFF. The CDR3 DNA reads as TGTGCCAGCAGCCTCCCCAGCGGGGAGCTGTTTTTT.

V gene TRBV7-2 combines with J gene TRBJ1-2; TRBD1 aligns across 7 bases. This CDR3 spans 14 amino acids. V dropped 5 bases and J dropped 8; count of bases not matched to a gene: 11. In germline, CDR1 is SGHTA, CDR2 FQGNSA. This chain's CDR3 is CASSPKGGPWGYTF. CDR3 nucleotide sequence: TGTGCCAGCAGCCCAAAAGGGGGCCCTTGGGGCTACACCTTC. The variable domain in full, completed from reference TRBV7-2 and TRBJ1-2, reads GAGVSQSPSNKVTEKGKDVELRCDPISGHTALYWYRQSLGQGLEFLIYFQGNSAPDKSGLPSDRFSAERTGGSVSTLTIQRTQQEDSAVYLCASSPKGGPWGYTFGSGTRLTVV.

The CDR3 DNA is TGCGCCAGCAGCTTGGACAGGGTGGCCACCGGGGAGCTGTTTTTT. It encodes CASSLDRVATGELFF. The chain has TRBV5-1 and TRBJ2-2, with a possible D match to TRBD1 (6 bases). Trimming removed 0 bases at V and 4 bases at J, with 10 bases between. In germline, CDR1 is SGHRS, CDR2 YFSETQ. The CDR3 length is 15 residues.

The table lists this clone with a few counts. CDR3 sequence (DNA): TGTGCCAGCAGTATCGACCCCAGGGAGCAGTTCTTC. Encoded protein: CASSIDPREQFF. The V and J genes are TRBV28 and TRBJ2-1; D is uncertain. V gave up 5 bases and J gave up 10 bases, with 12 bases separating them. In germline, CDR1 is MDHEN, CDR2 SYDVKM. The CDR3 has 12 amino acids.

Concerning this clone: The junction departs from the called germline gene at one end, perhaps through a read error. V gene TRBV7-2 combines with J gene TRBJ2-7; 14 bases match TRBD2. Germline V gene sequence: CDR1 SGHTA, CDR2 FQGNSA. CDR3 length: 18 amino acids. Here the CDR3 reads CASSRTGTSGRSSNEQYF. For the CDR3, the DNA is TGTGCCAGCAGCCGAACGGGGACTAGCGGGAGATCCTCCAACGAGCAGTACTTC.

This chain joins TRBV18 and TRBJ2-1, with D perhaps matching TRBD2 (6 bases). The length of the CDR3 is 15 residues. CDR1 KGHSH and CDR2 LQKENI come from the germline V gene. V was shortened by 3 bases and J by 3 bases, with 12 bases between the two germline ends. Here the CDR3 reads CASSPPGTYYNEQFF. The CDR3 nucleotides are TGTGCCAGCTCACCCCCCGGGACTTACTACAATGAGCAGTTCTTC.

This chain joins TRBV6-6 and TRBJ2-1; 7 nucleotides agree with TRBD1. Germline lookup yields CDR1 MNHNY and CDR2 SVGAGI (reference sequence). The CDR3 sequence is 13 residues long. V lost 6 bases to trimming and J lost 8 bases; unmatched junction nucleotides: 7. CDR3 region: CASRLTGKHEQFF. The CDR3 region has the DNA TGTGCCAGCAGACTGACAGGGAAGCATGAGCAGTTCTTC.

This clone was counted only a few times. The V and J genes are TRBV6-6 and TRBJ2-5; D ambiguous. This CDR3 has 13 residues. From germline, CDR1 is MNHNY and CDR2 SVGAGI (reference sequence). Trimming left V 2 bases short and J 4 bases short, with 8 bases between. The CDR3 DNA follows: TGTGCCAGCAGTTACCAGGCCTCAGAGACCCAGTACTTC. It yields the protein CASSYQASETQYF.

The V gene is TRBV7-2, the J gene TRBJ2-2; a weak D match, TRBD2 (5 bases). The CDR3 contains 14 residues. Trimming shortened V by 3 bases and J by 2 bases, and 7 bases separated the two germline ends. Germline CDR1 is SGHTA and CDR2 is FQGNSA. Written as DNA, the CDR3 is TGTGCCAGCAGCTTTGGACTTAACACCGGGGAGCTGTTTTTT. Translated, it gives CASSFGLNTGELFF.

J is TRBJ1-2 and V is TRBV25-1; possibly TRBD1 for D (5 bases). In germline, CDR1 is MGHDK, CDR2 SYGVNS. Trimming stripped 4 bases from V and 4 bases from J, with 19 bases between. This CDR3 has 16 amino acids. This chain's CDR3 is CASSGAPAGPSYGYTF. The CDR3 region has the DNA TGTGCCAGCAGTGGAGCCCCCGCGGGACCGTCCTATGGCTACACCTTC.

This clone showed up just once. Other DNA sequences of this sample code for an identical CDR3. The chain has TRBV28 and TRBJ2-5; D is perhaps TRBD1 (6 bases). Trimming removed 5 bases at V and 2 bases at J, with 15 bases between. Germline lookup yields CDR1 MDHEN and CDR2 SYDVKM. The CDR3 is 15 amino acids. In nucleotides, the CDR3 is TGTGCCAGCAGTACTGGACAGAACAAGCAAGAGACCCAGTACTTC. Translating it yields CASSTGQNKQETQYF.

For the CDR3, the DNA is TGTGCCTGGAGTAGAGCAAGGAGGAACACTGAAGCTTTCTTT. This gives the protein CAWSRARRNTEAFF. The rearrangement uses TRBV30 and TRBJ1-1, with D uncertain. CDR1 is GTSNPN, CDR2 SVGIG, per germline (reference sequence). V lost 2 bases and J lost 1, with 11 bases in between. This CDR3 has 14 amino acids. The complete variable domain, with remaining parts taken from reference TRBV30 and TRBJ1-1, reads SQTIHQWPATLVQPVGSPLSLECTVEGTSNPNLYWYRQAAGRGLQLLFYSVGIGQISSEVPQNLSASRPQDRQFILSSKKLLLSDSGFYLCAWSRARRNTEAFFGQGTRLTVV.

The CDR3 spells CSVEWQTQYF. CDR3 sequence (DNA): TGCAGCGTTGAGTGGCAAACGCAGTATTTT. This chain uses TRBV29-1 with TRBJ2-3, with D uncertain. Trimming shortened V by 3 bases and J by 9 bases, and 7 bases separated the two germline ends. CDR1 and CDR2 from the germline V gene are SQVTM and ANQGSEA. The CDR3 is 10 amino acids.

The J gene is TRBJ2-7, the V gene TRBV28; the match to TRBD1 covers 8 bases. This CDR3 has 17 residues. J was trimmed by 1 base and V by 4 bases; bases with no gene match: 12. Germline V CDR1 and CDR2: MDHEN, SYDVKM. CDR3 sequence (DNA): TGTGCCAGCAGTTACCTCCGCGGACAGGGCCGATCCTACGAGCAGTACTTC. Its protein product is CASSYLRGQGRSYEQYF.

V gene TRBV2 combines with J gene TRBJ2-1; D remains ambiguous. V was pared by 6 bases and J by 8 bases, with 14 bases between. The CDR3 has 13 amino acids. The germline gives CDR1 SNHLY, CDR2 FYNNEI. The DNA of the CDR3 is TGTGCCAGCAGCGAACGGGTGGCGGATGAGCAGTTCTTC. It encodes CASSERVADEQFF.

This clone occurred a few times. The chain's CDR3 is CASSHKDRNTEAFF. The CDR3 DNA follows: TGTGCCAGCAGCCATAAGGACAGGAACACTGAAGCTTTCTTT. This chain connects TRBV14 to TRBJ1-1, with TRBD1 as a possible D gene (6 bases). CDR1 is SGHDN and CDR2 is FVKESK in the germline V gene. V gave up 3 bases and J gave up 1 base, with 9 bases separating them. This CDR3 is 14 amino acids long.

This chain uses TRBV5-6 with TRBJ2-3, with 8 bases matching TRBD1. The CDR3 has 16 amino acids. In germline, CDR1 is SGHDT, CDR2 YYEEEE. V lost 1 base, J lost 2 bases, and 6 bases stayed unmatched. The CDR3 coding sequence is TGTGCCAGCAGCTTGTCCAGGACAGGGTACACAGATACGCAGTATTTT. This sequence encodes CASSLSRTGYTDTQYF.

In DNA form, the CDR3 reads TGTGCCAGTAGACCGGGACACACTTCCTACGAGCAGTACTTC. Its protein product is CASRPGHTSYEQYF. The chain employs TRBV19 and TRBJ2-7; D perhaps matches TRBD1 (6 bases). The CDR3 length is 14 residues. V dropped 6 bases and J dropped 1 base, with 13 bases sitting between them. Germline lookup yields CDR1 LNHDA and CDR2 SQIVND (reference sequence).